This TCR beta chain was recorded in a study of T cells in Graves' hyperthyroidism and ophthalmopathy. The CDR3 length is 14 residues. Germline values: CDR1 MNHEY, CDR2 SVGEGT. With 2 bases removed from V and 2 bases from J, the gap between germline ends came to 7 bases. This clonotype came up a few times. Using RNA transcripts as the source, TCR beta CDR3 regions were amplified. The study used the HTBI primer set for a first-round RT-PCR of the TCR CDR3. Each CDR3 protein is one row after TCRdb ran MiXCR on the multiplex PCR reads. Among about 600,000 distinct CDR3 sequences listed, about a sixth were seen once. Exclusion followed for patients with uncontrolled infection, other autoimmune disease, pregnancy or lactation. Diagnostic assessment was based on clinical symptoms, serum thyroxine and TRAb, thyroid ultrasound and orbital computed tomography.

This TCR came from a woman between 35 and 50 years old with Graves' ophthalmopathy. The rearrangement uses TRBV6-2 or TRBV6-3 and TRBJ2-1; TRBD2 might be the D (6 bases). Sequenced sample: blood. CDR3 sequence reads: CASSYGGTYNEQFF. Written as DNA, the CDR3 is TGTGCCAGCAGTTACGGCGGGACCTACAATGAGCAGTTCTTC.